This TCR beta chain appears in the sequencing data of a study of blood T cell repertoires in COVID-19. Study-wide background: Collection of acute and convalescent COVID-19 samples took place in the United States, Italy and Spain.

Trimming took 3 bases from V and 4 from J; bases not matched to a gene: 7. The CDR3 sequence is 15 residues long. CDR1 is MDHEN, CDR2 SYDVKM, per germline. Assay used: immunoSEQ multiplex PCR; TCRdb lists only in-frame clones, some missing. The table has roughly 100,000 clones, over 60% seen once. Seattle-derived patients entered the study during active infection and were followed longitudinally. The chain employs TRBV28 and TRBJ2-7; the match to TRBD1 covers 9 bases. The sequence was collected from an elderly man with COVID-19, enrolled during active disease. The specimen sequenced was peripheral blood. The CDR3 spells CASSFTPGQGYEQYF. CDR3 nucleotides: TGTGCCAGCAGTTTTACCCCGGGACAGGGTTACGAGCAGTACTTC.